The 4 T cell receptor beta chains given below trace back to one sample, sequenced in a study of shared clonotypes between healthy human individuals. Method: immunoSEQ multiplex PCR; TCRdb's copy keeps in-frame clones and lacks some. The table records 800,000 or so clones, roughly 96% of them present only once. Only CD45RO-negative cells positively selected for CCR7 counted as naive CD8 cells, so terminally differentiated effector memory CD45RA+ cells were excluded. Sample: naive CD8+ T cells sorted from blood. Receptor source: a man younger than 45 in good health.

This clone appeared a few times. The chain is built from TRBV14 and TRBJ1-2; 8 positions match TRBD1. The germline gives CDR1 SGHDN, CDR2 FVKESK. J lost 6 bases, V lost 3 bases, and 9 bases had no gene match. The CDR3 has 15 amino acids. The CDR3 DNA reads TGTGCCAGCAGCCAGCCCAGGACAGGGAGGGATGGCTACACCTTC. It yields the protein CASSQPRTGRDGYTF. The full variable domain, completed using reference TRBV14 and TRBJ1-2, is EAGVTQFPSHSVIEKGQTVTLRCDPISGHDNLYWYRRVMGKEIKFLLHFVKESKQDESGMPNNRFLAERTGGTYSTLKVQPAELEDSGVYFCASSQPRTGRDGYTFGSGTRLTVV.

The chain joins TRBV7-9 to TRBJ2-5; perhaps TRBD1 as D (6 bases). The CDR3 is 13 residues long. Germline CDR1 SEHNR, CDR2 FQNEAQ (reference sequence). V lost 10 bases and J 2 bases, leaving 14 bases between the germline ends. The CDR3 protein is CATSEGVQETQYF. The CDR3 DNA is TGTGCCACCAGTGAGGGGGTACAAGAGACCCAGTACTTC. Combining the CDR3 with reference TRBV7-9 and TRBJ2-5 gives the whole variable domain DTGVSQNPRHKITKRGQNVTFRCDPISEHNRLYWYRQTLGQGPEFLTYFQNEAQLEKSRLLSDRFSAERPKGSFSTLEIQRTEQGDSAMYLCATSEGVQETQYFGPGTRLLVL.

J is TRBJ2-7 and V is TRBV7-6; 7 nucleotides agree with TRBD2. Trimming at V came to 2 bases and at J to 6 bases, leaving 7 bases not matched to a gene. This CDR3 has 14 amino acids. Germline V gene data show CDR1 as SGHVS and CDR2 as FNYEAQ. CDR3 DNA: TGTGCCAGCAGCTTAACCGGGAGGAGGGCCGAGCAGTACTTC. Protein: CASSLTGRRAEQYF.

The V and J genes are TRBV6-1 and TRBJ2-2; no clear D gene. Germline V lookup: CDR1 MNHNS, CDR2 SASEGT. The germline V and J ends were trimmed by 2 bases and 0 bases, with 10 bases remaining between them. This CDR3 has 16 amino acids. The CDR3 is CASSEYLRTNTGELFF. DNA for the CDR3: TGTGCCAGCAGTGAATATCTCAGGACGAACACCGGGGAGCTGTTTTTT.